The 25 T cell receptor beta chains in this list originate from one sample, sequenced in a study of blood T cells in healthy people across ages. Using a J-beta primer mix together with a sample-barcoded 5' primer, a second PCR was run for roughly 6 to 11 cycles. TCRdb re-analysed the 5' RACE reads in MiXCR, keeping a single row per CDR3 protein. Counted here are about a million distinct CDR3 sequences, about 51% occurring once; the ten biggest clones make up 20% to 25%. The specimen sequenced was blood. Every receptor here comes from a woman in her sixties or seventies in good health.

This chain uses TRBV3-1 with TRBJ2-3; D remains ambiguous. This CDR3 has 13 amino acids. Trimming cost V 0 bases and J 11 bases, with 12 bases left between them. Germline CDR1 LGHDT, CDR2 YNNKEL (reference sequence). CDR3 nucleotides: TGTGCCAGCAGCCAAGATCGAACAGTACGGCAGTATTTT. This codes for CASSQDRTVRQYF.

This clonotype was seen once. The V gene is TRBV28, the J gene TRBJ2-3; no firm D call. This CDR3 contains 13 residues. The V gene's germline CDR1 is MDHEN and CDR2 SYDVKM. V dropped 7 bases and J dropped 4 bases, with 12 bases sitting between them. The CDR3 DNA follows: TGTGCCAGCACCCCCAACCTCCCAGATACGCAGTATTTT. It translates to CASTPNLPDTQYF.

This clonotype has only a few counts. The chain links TRBV6-6 to TRBJ1-2, with D unclear. V shed 6 bases and J shed 3 bases, with 17 bases lying between them. The CDR3 runs to 15 residues. The germline V gene has CDR1 MNHNY and CDR2 SVGAGI (reference sequence). CDR3: CASSHDPGRDYGYTF. CDR3 bases: TGTGCCAGCAGCCACGACCCTGGCAGAGACTATGGCTACACCTTC.

The table lists this clonotype with a few counts. The CDR3 here is CASRGGSGFYEQYF. DNA for the CDR3: TGTGCCAGCAGAGGGGGTTCAGGGTTCTACGAGCAGTACTTC. This chain connects TRBV28 to TRBJ2-7; the D gene is possibly TRBD1 (6 bases). Looked up from germline, CDR1 is MDHEN and CDR2 is SYDVKM. Between the trimmed V and J ends, which lost 6 bases and 3 bases, there was a span of 15 bases. The CDR3 spans 14 residues.

This clonotype was counted at least ten times. The chain has TRBV29-1 and TRBJ2-1; D is undetermined. The CDR3 has 12 amino acids. CDR1 is SQVTM, CDR2 ANQGSEA, per germline. With 7 bases removed from V and 8 bases from J, the gap between germline ends came to 15 bases. CDR3 loop: CSGRQRGDEQFF. DNA of the CDR3: TGCAGCGGGCGCCAGCGAGGCGATGAGCAGTTCTTC.

The chain has TRBV12-3 or TRBV12-4 and TRBJ2-1, with TRBD2 as a possible D gene (6 bases). Trimming stripped 0 bases from V and 4 bases from J, with 16 bases between. There are 17 residues in the CDR3. The CDR3 loop reads CASSLASGATRYNEQFF. As DNA, the CDR3 is TGTGCCAGCAGTTTAGCTTCCGGTGCGACTAGGTACAATGAGCAGTTCTTC.

The chain couples TRBV10-3 to TRBJ2-3, with 10 bases fitting TRBD1. Germline V CDR1 and CDR2: ENHRY, SYGVKD. The CDR3 loop spans 16 amino acids. V shed 5 bases and J 1 base; nucleotides not matched to a gene: 6. This CDR3 is CAISLGTGVRTDTQYF. CDR3 nucleotides: TGTGCCATCAGTCTAGGGACAGGGGTTCGCACAGATACGCAGTATTTT.

This clonotype has just one count. The J gene is TRBJ1-5, the V gene TRBV7-8; D uncertain. Germline assignment: CDR1 SGHVS and CDR2 FQNEAQ. V was clipped by 2 bases and J by 4 bases, with 12 bases between them. The CDR3 has 15 residues. The CDR3: CASSLSANQNQPQHF. In nucleotides, the CDR3 is TGTGCCAGCAGCTTATCAGCGAACCAGAATCAGCCCCAGCATTTT.

V is TRBV6-1 and J is TRBJ2-3; either TRBD1 or TRBD2 may fit D (6 bases each). Trimming removed 2 bases at V and 4 bases at J, with 13 bases between. This CDR3 comprises 15 residues. Germline values: CDR1 MNHNS, CDR2 SASEGT. CDR3 bases: TGTGCCAGCAGTGAACTGGGCCGGGGGCCAGATACGCAGTATTTT. Translating gives CASSELGRGPDTQYF.

This chain joins TRBV27 and TRBJ2-1, with 13 bases matching TRBD2. This CDR3 comprises 17 residues. V trimming: 1 base; J trimming: 8 bases; junction bases outside the gene matches: 8. The V gene's germline CDR1 is MNHEY and CDR2 SMNVEV (reference sequence). CDR3 coding DNA: TGTGCCAGCAGTTTATACCCGGGACTAGCGGGATTGTATGAGCAGTTCTTC. Amino acids: CASSLYPGLAGLYEQFF.

The chain joins TRBV9 to TRBJ2-1, with TRBD1 matching 8 bases. Per germline, CDR1 SGDLS and CDR2 YYNGEE. After removal of 4 bases from V and 4 bases from J, the junction contained 10 bases not matched to a gene. This CDR3 is built from 16 residues. The CDR3 DNA reads as TGTGCCAGCAGCTCGCGCCGGACAGGGAAATACAATGAGCAGTTCTTC. This codes for CASSSRRTGKYNEQFF.

This clonotype has just a few counts. This chain connects TRBV9 to TRBJ2-4, with D tentatively TRBD2 (5 bases). The ends were cut back, 3 bases at V and 13 bases at J, with 14 bases in the middle. Germline lookup yields CDR1 SGDLS and CDR2 YYNGEE. This CDR3 has 12 residues. The CDR3 loop is CASSADFGQQYF. The CDR3 coding sequence is TGTGCCAGCAGCGCGGACTTTGGGCAGCAGTACTTC.

This sequence joins TRBV24-1 and TRBJ2-1, with 7 bases fitting TRBD1. After removal of 9 bases from V and 5 bases from J, the junction contained 3 bases not matched to a gene. Germline lookup yields CDR1 KGHDR and CDR2 SFDVKD. CDR3 size: 12 residues. Written as DNA, the CDR3 is TGTGCCACCTCGGGACAGAACAATGAGCAGTTCTTC. This encodes CATSGQNNEQFF.

The chain joins TRBV5-1 to TRBJ2-5; D gene unclear. With 1 base removed from V and 11 bases from J, the gap between germline ends came to 18 bases. The CDR3 has 14 residues. Germline assignment: CDR1 SGHRS and CDR2 YFSETQ. The CDR3 DNA sequence: TGCGCCAGCAGCTTGTCGGTCCCCCACAATGAGCAGTACTTC. Amino acid sequence: CASSLSVPHNEQYF.

The chain is built from TRBV4-1 and TRBJ2-7; 9 positions agree with TRBD1. This CDR3 spans 16 amino acids. The germline V gene encodes CDR1 MGHRA and CDR2 YSYEKL. The V and J ends lost 2 bases and 0 bases, in that order; junction bases with no gene match: 5. CDR3: CASSQPGTGYSYEQYF. CDR3 in DNA: TGCGCCAGCAGCCAACCCGGGACAGGGTACTCCTACGAGCAGTACTTC.

This chain connects TRBV27 to TRBJ2-5; TRBD1 matches 8 bases. The CDR3 is 17 residues long. The J segment lost 5 bases and the V segment lost 2 bases, leaving 13 bases of the junction unmatched. Germline CDR1 and CDR2: MNHEY and SMNVEV (reference sequence). The DNA for the CDR3 is TGTGCCAGCAGTTTACTTCGCCCCCAGGGGGCTGGGGAGACCCAGTACTTC. Residues: CASSLLRPQGAGETQYF.

The V gene is TRBV9, the J gene TRBJ2-1, with D perhaps TRBD2 (5 bases). CDR3 size: 16 residues. Trimming left V 0 bases short and J 2 bases short, with 12 bases between. Germline CDR1 SGDLS, CDR2 YYNGEE. CDR3 coding DNA: TGTGCCAGCAGCGTAGAAATTCGGGGTACCTACAATGAGCAGTTCTTC. Translated: CASSVEIRGTYNEQFF. Using reference TRBV9 and TRBJ2-1 for the parts outside the CDR3, the full variable domain is DSGVTQTPKHLITATGQRVTLRCSPRSGDLSVYWYQQSLDQGLQFLIQYYNGEERAKGNILERFSAQQFPDLHSELNLSSLELGDSALYFCASSVEIRGTYNEQFFGPGTRLTVL.

There are a few counts of this clonotype. The rearrangement joins TRBV28 to TRBJ2-1; D possibly uses TRBD1 or TRBD2 (5 bases each). Trimming stripped 3 bases from V and 9 bases from J, with 18 bases between. This CDR3 spans 15 amino acids. In germline, CDR1 is MDHEN, CDR2 SYDVKM. For the CDR3, the DNA is TGTGCCAGCAGTTTGACCGAGTGGGACCGGGGTGAGCAGTTCTTC. Its translation is CASSLTEWDRGEQFF. The full variable domain, in which reference TRBV28 and TRBJ2-1 provide the parts outside the CDR3, is DVKVTQSSRYLVKRTGEKVFLECVQDMDHENMFWYRQDPGLGLRLIYFSYDVKMKEKGDIPEGYSVSREKKERFSLILESASTNQTSMYLCASSLTEWDRGEQFFGPGTRLTVL.

This rearrangement joins TRBV7-9 to TRBJ2-1; 11 bases agree with TRBD2. V lost 6 bases, J lost 7 bases, and 20 bases stayed unmatched. The CDR3 is made up of 19 amino acids. Per the germline V gene, CDR1 is SEHNR and CDR2 is FQNEAQ (reference sequence). The CDR3, as DNA: TGTGCCAGCAGTTTTCCCCCTACCCCGACTAGCGGGACGGGGAATGAGCAGTTCTTC. It encodes CASSFPPTPTSGTGNEQFF.

J is TRBJ1-3 and V is TRBV29-1; 8 bases are shared with TRBD1. With V trimmed by 3 bases and J by 4 bases, 5 bases remained unmatched. The germline V gene has CDR1 SQVTM and CDR2 ANQGSEA. The CDR3 runs to 14 residues. CDR3 DNA sequence: TGCAGCGTTGACCCGACAGGGGCCGGAAACACCATATATTTT. As protein: CSVDPTGAGNTIYF. Complete variable domain (other parts from reference TRBV29-1 and TRBJ1-3): SAVISQKPSRDICQRGTSLTIQCQVDSQVTMMFWYRQQPGQSLTLIATANQGSEATYESGFVIDKFPISRPNLTFSTLTVSNMSPEDSSIYLCSVDPTGAGNTIYFGEGSWLTVV.

CDR3 sequence (DNA): TGCAGTGCAGCAACAGGAGGCCACCAAGAGACCCAGTACTTC. Encoded protein: CSAATGGHQETQYF. The chain has TRBV20-1 and TRBJ2-5; D may match TRBD1 or TRBD2 (5 bases each). V was trimmed by 6 bases and J by 0 bases, leaving 14 bases between them. The CDR3 length is 14 residues. Germline V gene sequence: CDR1 DFQATT, CDR2 SNEGSKA (reference sequence).

The chain is built from TRBV20-1 and TRBJ2-7; TRBD1 matches 11 bases. V gave up 3 bases and J gave up 4 bases; unmatched junction bases: 11. The CDR3 loop spans 16 amino acids. Germline loops: CDR1 DFQATT, CDR2 SNEGSKA (reference sequence). CDR3 in amino acids: CSARVPGQGVWYEQYF. The CDR3 DNA reads as TGCAGTGCTAGGGTACCGGGACAGGGGGTCTGGTACGAGCAGTACTTC.

The table lists this clonotype with many counts. V and J are TRBV4-1 and TRBJ2-5; a possible D gene is TRBD2 (5 bases). The V end lost 3 bases, the J end lost 5 bases, and 7 bases lay between the germline ends. There are 12 residues in the CDR3. The germline V gene has CDR1 MGHRA and CDR2 YSYEKL. CDR3 region: CASSQRGETQYF. The DNA for the CDR3 is TGCGCCAGCAGCCAGAGAGGGGAGACCCAGTACTTC.

The chain uses TRBV7-2 and TRBJ2-7; 9 nucleotides align to TRBD1. After removal of 2 bases from V and 0 bases from J, the junction contained 5 bases not matched to a gene. CDR3 size: 16 residues. Germline CDR1 SGHTA, CDR2 FQGNSA. CDR3 DNA sequence: TGTGCCAGCAGCTTAACAGGGGGCGCCGGCTCCTACGAGCAGTACTTC. Translating gives CASSLTGGAGSYEQYF.

This chain connects TRBV27 to TRBJ2-2; a possible D gene is TRBD2 (6 bases). V shed 5 bases and J shed 3 bases, with 16 bases lying between them. This CDR3 region has 16 residues. Per germline, CDR1 MNHEY and CDR2 SMNVEV (reference sequence). CDR3 in DNA: TGTGCCAGCAGTCCTCCCGCGGGGTGGGACACCGGGGAGCTGTTTTTT. Encoded protein: CASSPPAGWDTGELFF.